The subject of this entry is one T cell receptor (beta chain). Its antigen has not been determined. No quality values exist for individual bases; no much larger clone is one base distant. The High Capacity cDNA Reverse Transcription Kit was used to reverse transcribe all of the isolated RNA, meaning that expressed TCRB transcripts were what got sequenced. For stem cell-like memory T cell samples, survey-depth immunoSEQ sequencing was used, averaging around 910,000 total reads per sample. Sorted cells were lysed in RLT buffer, and RNA was extracted using DNase-treated RNeasy Micro or Mini kits according to cell number. Each cell subset was processed separately to prevent cross-contamination, with patient and healthy donor samples processed together. Using the immunoSEQ multiplex PCR, TCRB sequences were amplified from cDNA into 87-bp fragments spanning the CDR3 region. Amplicons were sequenced on the Illumina HiSeq platform. The study's own analysis went as follows. PCR bias was corrected computationally using synthetic template baselines, and reads within Hamming distance 2 were collapsed, with unmergeable singletons discarded. Reads were aligned to IMGT to assign V, D and J genes, CDR3 length, and insertions or deletions at six rearrangement sites. Within each subset, clonotype counts were normalized to sorted cell number, after which true diversity and Gini coefficients were computed with the tcR R package. The overlap coefficient, calculated on TCRB nucleotide sequences, was used to quantify repertoire sharing. TCRdb holds this immuneACCESS table with in-frame rearrangements only. Some clones are missing; in checked studies, unresolved V genes explain under half, and the rest has no known cause. V and J calls and clone size are those listed in that table; D and trimming were worked out from the DNA. Counted in this sample were more than 12,000 clones; approximately 68% of them appeared once. The ten largest clones add up to about 0.5% of the sample.

The sample is drawn from a study of beta chain features in type 1 diabetes (dated by TCRdb to between 2017 and 2018). For the wider study: No differences in mean age, gender distribution, total cell number or subset yield were found between patients and healthy donors. Across all samples, some 110,000,000 sorted cells were examined, and cell number per subset correlated strongly with RNA yield. The study compared the TCRB repertoires of sorted circulating CD4+ T cell subsets in recently diagnosed type 1 diabetes patients with those in matched healthy donors. Regulatory and stem cell-like memory subsets were isolated from only 8 patients and roughly 8 healthy donors, whereas naive and central memory subsets came from all 30 or so donors.

The V and J ends are trimmed by 1 base and 4 bases, leaving 7 bases between them. The germline V gene specifies SGHRS as CDR1 and YFSETQ as CDR2. Reading from cysteine to phenylalanine, the CDR3 counts 13 amino acids. Of all the DNA, just the CDR3 is kept, 39 bases in frame from base 1. Each donor gave one peripheral blood draw, averaging roughly 120 mL, which was collected into heparinised tubes. A BD FACSAria II and a panel including CD45RO, CCR7, CD25, CD127, CD95 and CD27 were used to sort naive, central memory, regulatory and stem cell-like memory CD4+ T cells. Every sorted population had a purity above 95%. PBMCs were separated immediately by Lymphoprep density gradient centrifugation and were stained directly, without being cultured. To minimize batch effects, samples were stained and sorted in pairs, one healthy donor with one patient per experiment. Study-wide findings and limitations: Sequencing cDNA rather than genomic DNA could over-represent highly expressing activated cells, although activation and CD3 levels did not differ between groups. In all four CD4+ subsets, TCRB CDR3 length was moderately but significantly shorter in type 1 diabetes patients. The naive, central memory and regulatory TCRB repertoires appeared to resemble one another more closely among patients than among healthy donors. At VDJ recombination sites, patients with type 1 diabetes made fewer insertions and deleted more nucleotides, a pattern implying thymic rearrangement abnormalities. Only small numbers of individuals were included in the HLA sub-analyses, which left unresolved whether HLA type had any influence on TCRB rearrangement. PCR might favor shorter templates, but patient and control samples were amplified and corrected together, so any skew would affect both groups equally.

The origin of this receptor is a woman younger than 30 with type 1 diabetes. This chain joins TRBV5-1 to TRBJ2-3; the D gene is possibly TRBD2, with 5 bases matching. The sample comprised stem cell memory CD4+ T cells from blood. Taken with the paper, the label for cell subset or site translates to: stem cell-like memory CD4+ T cells. The CDR3 sequence is CASSLTSPDTQYF. The bases are TGCGCCAGCAGCTTGACTAGTCCAGATACGCAGTATTTT.